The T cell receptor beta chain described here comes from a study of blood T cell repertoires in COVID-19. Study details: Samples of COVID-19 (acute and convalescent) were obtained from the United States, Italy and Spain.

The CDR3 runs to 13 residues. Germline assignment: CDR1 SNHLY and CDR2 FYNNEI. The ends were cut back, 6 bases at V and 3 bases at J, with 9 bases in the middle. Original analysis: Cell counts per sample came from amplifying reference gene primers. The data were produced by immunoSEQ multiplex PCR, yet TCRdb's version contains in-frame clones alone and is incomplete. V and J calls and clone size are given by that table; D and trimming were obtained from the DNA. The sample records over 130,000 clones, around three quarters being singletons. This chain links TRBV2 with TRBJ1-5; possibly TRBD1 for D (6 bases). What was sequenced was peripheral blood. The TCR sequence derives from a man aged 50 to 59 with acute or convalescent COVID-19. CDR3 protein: CASRRQANQPQHF. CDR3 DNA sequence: TGTGCCAGCAGACGACAGGCCAATCAGCCCCAGCATTTT.